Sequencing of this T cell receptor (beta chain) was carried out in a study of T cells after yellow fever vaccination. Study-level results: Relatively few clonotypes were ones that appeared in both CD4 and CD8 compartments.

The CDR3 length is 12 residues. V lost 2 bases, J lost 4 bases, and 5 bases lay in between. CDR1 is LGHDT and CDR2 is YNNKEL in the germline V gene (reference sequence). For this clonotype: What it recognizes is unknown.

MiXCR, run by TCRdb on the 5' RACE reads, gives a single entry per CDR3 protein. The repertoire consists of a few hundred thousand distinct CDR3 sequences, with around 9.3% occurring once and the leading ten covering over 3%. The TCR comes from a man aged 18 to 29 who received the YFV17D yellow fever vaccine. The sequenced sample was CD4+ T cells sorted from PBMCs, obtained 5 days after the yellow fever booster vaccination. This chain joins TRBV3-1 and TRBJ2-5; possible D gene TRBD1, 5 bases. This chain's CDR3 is CASSQRGETQYF. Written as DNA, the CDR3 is TGTGCCAGCAGCCAAAGGGGAGAGACCCAGTACTTC.